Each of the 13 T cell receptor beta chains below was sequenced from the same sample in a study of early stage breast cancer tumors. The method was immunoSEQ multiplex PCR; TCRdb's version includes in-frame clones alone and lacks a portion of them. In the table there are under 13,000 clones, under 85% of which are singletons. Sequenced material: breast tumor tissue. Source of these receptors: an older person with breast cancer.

Written as DNA, the CDR3 is TGTGCCAGCTCAGGGCAGGGGTCTGCTAATGAAAAACTGTTTTTT. Translation gives CASSGQGSANEKLFF. The rearrangement joins TRBV18 to TRBJ1-4; D perhaps matches TRBD1 (6 bases). The CDR3 loop spans 15 amino acids. The V end was cut by 5 bases, the J end by 3 bases, with 13 bases between. The germline CDR1 and CDR2 sequences are KGHSH and LQKENI.

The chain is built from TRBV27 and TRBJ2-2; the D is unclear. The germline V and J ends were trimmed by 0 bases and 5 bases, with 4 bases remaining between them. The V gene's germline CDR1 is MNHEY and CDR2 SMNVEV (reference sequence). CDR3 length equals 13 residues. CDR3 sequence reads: CASSLSRTGELFF. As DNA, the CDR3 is TGTGCCAGCAGTTTATCGCGGACCGGGGAGCTGTTTTTT.

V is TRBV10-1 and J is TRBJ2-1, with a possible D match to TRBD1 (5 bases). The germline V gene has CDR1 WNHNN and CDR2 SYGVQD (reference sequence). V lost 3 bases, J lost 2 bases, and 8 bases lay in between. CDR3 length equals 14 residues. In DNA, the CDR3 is TGCGCCAGCAGTGACAGGGCCACCTACAATGAGCAGTTCTTC. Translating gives CASSDRATYNEQFF.

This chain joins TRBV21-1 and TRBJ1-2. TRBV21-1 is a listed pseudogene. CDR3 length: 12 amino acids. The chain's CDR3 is CASSKLGYGYTF. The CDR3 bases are TGTGCCAGCAGCAAACTCGGCTATGGCTACACCTTC.

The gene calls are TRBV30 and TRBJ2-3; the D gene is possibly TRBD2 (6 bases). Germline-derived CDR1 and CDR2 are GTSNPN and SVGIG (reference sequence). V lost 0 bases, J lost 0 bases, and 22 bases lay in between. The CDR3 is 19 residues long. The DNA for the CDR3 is TGTGCCTGGAGTGTATACCCGGGGGATTTGAAGCGGAGCACAGATACGCAGTATTTT. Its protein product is CAWSVYPGDLKRSTDTQYF.

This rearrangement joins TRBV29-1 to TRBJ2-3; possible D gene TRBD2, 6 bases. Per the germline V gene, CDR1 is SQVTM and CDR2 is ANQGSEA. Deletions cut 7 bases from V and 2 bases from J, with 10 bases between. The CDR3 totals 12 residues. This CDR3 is CSAGLNTDTQYF. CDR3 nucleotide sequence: TGCAGCGCGGGACTTAACACAGATACGCAGTATTTT.

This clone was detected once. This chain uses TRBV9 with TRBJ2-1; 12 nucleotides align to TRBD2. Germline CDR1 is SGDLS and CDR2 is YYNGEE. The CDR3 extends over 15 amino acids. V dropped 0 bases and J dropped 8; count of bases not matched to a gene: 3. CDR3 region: CASSVGLAGEHEQFF. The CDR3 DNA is TGTGCCAGCAGCGTAGGACTAGCGGGAGAACATGAGCAGTTCTTC.

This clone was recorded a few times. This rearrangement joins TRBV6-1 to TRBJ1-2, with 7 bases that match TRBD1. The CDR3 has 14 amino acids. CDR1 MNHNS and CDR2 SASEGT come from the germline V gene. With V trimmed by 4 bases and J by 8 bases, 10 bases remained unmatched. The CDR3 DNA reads TGTGCCAGCAGTGTTGACAGGGACGGCGGCGGCTACACCTTC. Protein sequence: CASSVDRDGGGYTF.

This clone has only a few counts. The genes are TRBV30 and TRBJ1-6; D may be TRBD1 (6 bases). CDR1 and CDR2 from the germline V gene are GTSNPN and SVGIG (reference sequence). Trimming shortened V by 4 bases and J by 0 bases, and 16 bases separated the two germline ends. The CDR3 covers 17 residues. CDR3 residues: CAWIDSGGRSYNSPLHF. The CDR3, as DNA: TGTGCCTGGATTGACAGCGGGGGCCGCTCCTATAATTCACCCCTCCACTTT.

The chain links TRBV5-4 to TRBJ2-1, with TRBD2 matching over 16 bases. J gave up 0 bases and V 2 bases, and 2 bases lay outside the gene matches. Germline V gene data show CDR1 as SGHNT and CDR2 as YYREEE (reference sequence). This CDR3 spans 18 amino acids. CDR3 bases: TGTGCCAGCAGCTTCGGGACTAGCGGGAGGGCCTCCTACAATGAGCAGTTCTTC. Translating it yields CASSFGTSGRASYNEQFF.

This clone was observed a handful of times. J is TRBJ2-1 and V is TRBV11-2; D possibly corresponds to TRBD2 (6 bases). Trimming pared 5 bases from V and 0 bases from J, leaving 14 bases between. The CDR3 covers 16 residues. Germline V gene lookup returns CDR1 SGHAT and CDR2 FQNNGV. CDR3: CASSQEWGDSYNEQFF. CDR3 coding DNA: TGTGCCAGCAGCCAAGAGTGGGGGGACTCCTACAATGAGCAGTTCTTC.

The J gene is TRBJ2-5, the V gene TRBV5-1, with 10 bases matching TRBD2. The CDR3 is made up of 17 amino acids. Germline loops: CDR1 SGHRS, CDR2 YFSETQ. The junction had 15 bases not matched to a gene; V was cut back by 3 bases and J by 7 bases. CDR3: CASSWDAGLAGVLTQYF. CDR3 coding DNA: TGCGCCAGCAGCTGGGATGCGGGGCTAGCGGGAGTTTTGACCCAGTACTTC.

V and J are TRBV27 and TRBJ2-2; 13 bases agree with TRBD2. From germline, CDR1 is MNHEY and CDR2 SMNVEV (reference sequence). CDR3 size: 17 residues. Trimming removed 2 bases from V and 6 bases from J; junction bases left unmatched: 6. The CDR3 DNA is TGTGCCAGCAGTTTAACCCTACTAGCGGGAGGGTCCGGGGAGCTGTTTTTT. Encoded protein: CASSLTLLAGGSGELFF.